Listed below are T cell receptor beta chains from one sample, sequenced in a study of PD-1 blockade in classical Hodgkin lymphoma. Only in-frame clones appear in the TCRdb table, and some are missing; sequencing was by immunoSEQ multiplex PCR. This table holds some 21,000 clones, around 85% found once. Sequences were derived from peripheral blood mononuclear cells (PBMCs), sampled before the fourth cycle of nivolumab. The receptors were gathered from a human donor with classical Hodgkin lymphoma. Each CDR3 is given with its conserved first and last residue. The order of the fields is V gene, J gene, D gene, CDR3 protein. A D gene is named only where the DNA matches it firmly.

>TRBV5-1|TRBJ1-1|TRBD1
CASSIGDSTGAEAFF
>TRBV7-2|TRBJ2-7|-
CASSLSPGTYEQYF
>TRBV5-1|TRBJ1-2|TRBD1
CASSWTGSGYTF
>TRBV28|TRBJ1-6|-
CASSLSDASPLHF
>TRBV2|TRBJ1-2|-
CASTLEEFGYTF
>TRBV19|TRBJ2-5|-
CASSIVGASGDSTYQETQYF
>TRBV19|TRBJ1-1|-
CASSLGGGPTEAFF
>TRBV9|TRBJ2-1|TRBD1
CASSAGGPNNEQFF
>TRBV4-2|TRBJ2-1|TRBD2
CASSPRAGGDNEQFF
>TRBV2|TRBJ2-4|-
CASRDSGVGNIQYF
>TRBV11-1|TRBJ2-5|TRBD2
CASSSWVAGDETQYF
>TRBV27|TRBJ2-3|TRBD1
CASSLQRAGTGTGGNTQYF
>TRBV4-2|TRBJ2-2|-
CASSQGAAGGHTGELFF
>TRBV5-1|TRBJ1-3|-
CASSPSGQGHTIYF
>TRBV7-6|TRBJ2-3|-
CASSPSGKNTDTQYF
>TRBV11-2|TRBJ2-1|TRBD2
CASSLTPRTSGTYNEQFF
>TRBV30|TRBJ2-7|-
CAWSVGGLQYF
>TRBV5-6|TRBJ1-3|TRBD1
CASSLGPQGAGNTIYF
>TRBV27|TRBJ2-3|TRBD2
CASISLGLAGRSTDTQYF
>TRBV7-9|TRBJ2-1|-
CASSLTYNEQFF
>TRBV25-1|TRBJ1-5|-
CASSELGLDQPQHF
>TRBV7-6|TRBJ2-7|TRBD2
CASSFASGGAYEQYF
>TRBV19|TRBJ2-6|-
CASMGGRSGANVLTF
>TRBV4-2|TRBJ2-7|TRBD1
CASSSDRVAYEQYF
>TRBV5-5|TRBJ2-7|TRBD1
CASSSLRDRGPYEQYF
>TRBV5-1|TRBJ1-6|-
CASSLDATPNSPLHF
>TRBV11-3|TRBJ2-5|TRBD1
CASSVGQGAGETQYF
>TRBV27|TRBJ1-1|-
CASSLYPLTEAFF
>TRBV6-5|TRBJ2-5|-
CASSPEGPQETQYF
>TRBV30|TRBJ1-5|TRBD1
CAWGRTGQNQPQHF
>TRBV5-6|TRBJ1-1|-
CASSLLDSKLNTEAFF
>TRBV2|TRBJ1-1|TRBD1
CASSEWQGDTEAFF
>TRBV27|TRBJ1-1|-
CASRSGANTEAFF
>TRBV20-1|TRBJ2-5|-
CSASSETQYF
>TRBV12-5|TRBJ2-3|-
CASGLGSTDTQYF
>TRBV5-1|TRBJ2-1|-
CASSEGLTDEQFF
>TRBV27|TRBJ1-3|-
CASSPSVGASSGNTIYF
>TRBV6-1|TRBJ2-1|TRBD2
CASSEVGGSGDEQFF
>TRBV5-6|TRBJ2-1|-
CASTLRPGGWQFF
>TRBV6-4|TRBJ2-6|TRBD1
CASSSDRVHSSGANVLTF
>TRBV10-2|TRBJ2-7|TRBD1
CATRTGVDEQYF